The 13 T cell receptor beta chains below all came from one sample that was sequenced in a study of cytomegalovirus exposure and HLA in healthy donors. Use of 60 Vbeta and 13 Jbeta primers characterized the PCR. Libraries were prepared by immunoSEQ multiplex PCR; TCRdb keeps only in-frame clonotypes and omits some of them. The data contain over 200,000 clones, around 70% of them singletons. The sequenced material came from PBMCs. The source of these receptors is a man between 40 and 49 years old in good health and CMV-seropositive.

The chain carries TRBV9 and TRBJ2-5; TRBD2 matches at 8 bases. J was trimmed by 6 bases and V by 4 bases; bases with no gene match: 8. The CDR3 runs to 14 residues. From germline, CDR1 is SGDLS and CDR2 YYNGEE. CDR3: CASSLDGGVKTQYF. The DNA for the CDR3 is TGTGCCAGCAGCCTTGACGGGGGGGTAAAGACCCAGTACTTC.

The CDR3 region has the DNA TGTGCCAGCAGCTTAGATCCACAGGGAGTCTATGGCTACACCTTC. This encodes CASSLDPQGVYGYTF. The gene calls are TRBV11-2 and TRBJ1-2; tentatively, D is TRBD1 (6 bases). This CDR3 has 15 amino acids. Trimming removed 0 bases at V and 4 bases at J, with 12 bases between. CDR1 and CDR2 (germline): SGHAT, FQNNGV.

V and J are TRBV7-3 and TRBJ2-7; D is ambiguous. The CDR3 sequence is 14 residues long. In germline, CDR1 is SGHTA, CDR2 FQGTGA. V was shortened by 6 bases and J by 2 bases, with 14 bases between the two germline ends. CDR3 protein: CASRSDGLPYEQYF. As DNA, the CDR3 is TGTGCCAGCAGGTCCGATGGGCTACCCTACGAGCAGTACTTC.

V and J are TRBV2 and TRBJ1-4, with no clear D. Per the germline V gene, CDR1 is SNHLY and CDR2 is FYNNEI. V was trimmed by 5 bases and J by 4 bases, leaving 2 bases between them. The CDR3 spans 11 residues. As DNA, the CDR3 is TGTGCCAGCAGTCGTAATGAAAAACTGTTTTTT. Translated: CASSRNEKLFF.

The CDR3 loop reads CASSTTGGGTGELFF. CDR3 DNA sequence: TGTGCCAGCAGTACCACAGGGGGCGGCACCGGGGAGCTGTTTTTT. V and J are TRBV6-1 and TRBJ2-2; 9 positions agree with TRBD1. Per germline, CDR1 MNHNS and CDR2 SASEGT. The V gene end was trimmed by 5 bases and the J gene end by 4 bases; junction bases not matched to a gene: 5. The CDR3 consists of 15 residues.

The V and J genes are TRBV11-3 and TRBJ2-7, with D possibly matching TRBD1 (5 bases). Germline values: CDR1 SGHNT, CDR2 YENEEA. Deletions cut 1 base from V and 5 bases from J, with 15 bases between. This CDR3 contains 15 residues. CDR3 loop: CASSLGDSPWDEQYF. Written as DNA, the CDR3 is TGTGCCAGCAGCTTAGGAGACAGCCCCTGGGACGAGCAGTACTTC.

This chain connects TRBV27 to TRBJ2-3, with 7 bases matching TRBD1. The CDR3 consists of 15 residues. Per germline, CDR1 MNHEY and CDR2 SMNVEV (reference sequence). Trimming at V came to 2 bases and at J to 6 bases, leaving 8 bases not matched to a gene. In DNA form, the CDR3 reads TGTGCCAGCAGTTTAAGGAAGGGGGCCGGTGATACGCAGTATTTT. Amino acid sequence: CASSLRKGAGDTQYF.

This clone appeared a few times. The J gene is TRBJ2-5, the V gene TRBV19, with D hard to call. CDR3 length equals 13 residues. In germline, CDR1 is LNHDA, CDR2 SQIVND (reference sequence). V lost 0 bases, J lost 5 bases, and 7 bases lay in between. The CDR3 nucleotides are TGTGCCAGTAGTATAGATCTCTTGGAGACCCAGTACTTC. Protein sequence: CASSIDLLETQYF. The full variable domain, with the rest looked up from reference TRBV19 and TRBJ2-5, is DGGITQSPKYLFRKEGQNVTLSCEQNLNHDAMYWYRQDPGQGLRLIYYSQIVNDFQKGDIAEGYSVSREKKESFPLTVTSAQKNPTAFYLCASSIDLLETQYFGPGTRLLVL.

Only a few counts were recorded for this clone. The J gene is TRBJ1-2, the V gene TRBV6-5; possibly TRBD1 for D (5 bases). There are 13 residues in the CDR3. The V gene lost 4 bases and the J gene lost 5 bases, with 11 bases spanning the gap. CDR1 MNHEY and CDR2 SVGAGI come from the germline V gene. The CDR3 DNA follows: TGTGCCAGCAGTTCAGGGTTTACGTATGGCTACACCTTC. This sequence encodes CASSSGFTYGYTF.

The chain joins TRBV19 to TRBJ2-7, with 8 bases fitting TRBD1. Germline V gene data show CDR1 as LNHDA and CDR2 as SQIVND (reference sequence). Unmatched junction bases numbered 6, after V lost 5 bases and J lost 0 bases. CDR3 length: 15 residues. The CDR3 DNA is TGTGCCAGTAGTCATGGGACAGGCTACTCCTACGAGCAGTACTTC. It is translated as CASSHGTGYSYEQYF. Filled out from reference TRBV19 and TRBJ2-7, the complete variable domain reads DGGITQSPKYLFRKEGQNVTLSCEQNLNHDAMYWYRQDPGQGLRLIYYSQIVNDFQKGDIAEGYSVSREKKESFPLTVTSAQKNPTAFYLCASSHGTGYSYEQYFGPGTRLTVT.

The chain has TRBV4-3 and TRBJ2-7; no firm D call. CDR3 length equals 15 residues. Germline V gene lookup returns CDR1 LGHNA and CDR2 YSLEER. The ends were cut back, 0 bases at V and 2 bases at J, with 11 bases in the middle. The CDR3 is CASSQDQRKAYEQYF. The CDR3 nucleotides are TGCGCCAGCAGCCAAGATCAGAGGAAGGCCTACGAGCAGTACTTC.

The chain uses TRBV5-1 and TRBJ1-1; a weak D match, TRBD1 (6 bases). The CDR3 is 19 amino acids. Germline V gene lookup returns CDR1 SGHRS and CDR2 YFSETQ. Trimming removed 0 bases at V and 8 bases at J, with 29 bases between. The CDR3 DNA follows: TGCGCCAGCAGCTTGGCCCGCGCCAGCAGGGCGCCCGGGGGGCGAGAAGCTTTCTTT. Residues: CASSLARASRAPGGREAFF.

V usage is TRBV2 and J usage is TRBJ1-5; D is possibly TRBD1 (6 bases). Germline CDR1 and CDR2: SNHLY and FYNNEI. The ends were cut back, 1 base at V and 3 bases at J, with 7 bases in the middle. The CDR3 totals 14 residues. DNA for the CDR3: TGTGCCAGCAGTGAAGGGGGGCCCAATCAGCCCCAGCATTTT. This sequence encodes CASSEGGPNQPQHF.